The 9 T cell receptor beta chains in this list originate from one sample, sequenced in a study of blood T cells in healthy people across ages. It was with a sample-barcoded 5' primer and a J-beta primer mix that a second PCR of about 7 to 12 cycles was run. TCRdb itself ran the 5' RACE reads through MiXCR, one entry per CDR3 protein. The sample contains about 600,000 distinct CDR3 sequences, around 50% of which appear only once. The sequenced material came from blood. The receptors originated from a man older than 75 in good health.

The gene calls are TRBV20-1 and TRBJ2-1; a weak D match, TRBD2 (6 bases). CDR1 is DFQATT and CDR2 is SNEGSKA in the germline V gene (reference sequence). The CDR3 contains 14 residues. V lost 6 bases, J lost 5 bases, and 17 bases lay in between. The CDR3 loop is CSARDWVGHNEQFF. CDR3 nucleotides: TGCAGTGCGCGGGACTGGGTAGGGCACAATGAGCAGTTCTTC.

The chain links TRBV20-1 to TRBJ1-4; a weak D match, TRBD1 (6 bases). Trimming took 2 bases from V and 4 from J, leaving 17 bases between them. This CDR3 contains 16 residues. Germline assignment: CDR1 DFQATT and CDR2 SNEGSKA (reference sequence). The CDR3 bases are TGCAGTGCTAGATTACCCTGGACAGACAATAATGAAAAACTGTTTTTT. This gives the protein CSARLPWTDNNEKLFF.

This clonotype was detected only once. At one boundary the junction diverges from the germline segment, which might be a read error. This chain connects TRBV28 to TRBJ2-1; perhaps TRBD2 as D (5 bases). Germline CDR1 MDHEN, CDR2 SYDVKM. This CDR3 has 15 residues. The CDR3 region has the DNA TGTGTCAGCCATGGGTCCAGCGGACGCCACAATGAGCAGTTCTTC. It yields the protein CVSHGSSGRHNEQFF.

The V and J genes are TRBV25-1 and TRBJ1-4; D call uncertain. V lost 3 bases and J lost 7, with 15 bases in between. The CDR3 spans 15 residues. Germline lookup yields CDR1 MGHDK and CDR2 SYGVNS. CDR3 bases: TGTGCCAGCAGTGACTTTCGGTATTCGGGTGAAAAACTGTTTTTT. Amino acid sequence: CASSDFRYSGEKLFF. Variable domain in full (rest from reference TRBV25-1 and TRBJ1-4): EADIYQTPRYLVIGTGKKITLECSQTMGHDKMYWYQQDPGMELHLIHYSYGVNSTEKGDLSSESTVSRIRTEHFPLTLESARPSHTSQYLCASSDFRYSGEKLFFGSGTQLSVL.

The chain couples TRBV25-1 to TRBJ2-7; D assignment may be TRBD1 or TRBD2 (5 bases each). CDR1 and CDR2 (germline): MGHDK, SYGVNS. V lost 6 bases and J lost 3, with 9 bases in between. The CDR3 consists of 12 residues. This CDR3 is CASRGTVYEQYF. The CDR3 DNA reads as TGTGCCAGCAGGGGGACGGTCTACGAGCAGTACTTC.

Only a few counts were recorded for this clonotype. The chain is built from TRBV7-2 and TRBJ2-5, with D perhaps assigned TRBD1 or TRBD2 (6 bases each). Looked up from germline, CDR1 is SGHTA and CDR2 is FQGNSA. The length of the CDR3 is 16 residues. V was trimmed by 2 bases and J by 1 base, leaving 14 bases between them. CDR3: CASSLNVGGSQETQYF. CDR3 nucleotide sequence: TGTGCCAGCAGCTTAAATGTGGGGGGCTCCCAAGAGACCCAGTACTTC.

The chain uses TRBV6-6 and TRBJ1-5; TRBD1 is a possible D gene (5 bases). The CDR3 runs 14 residues. Germline CDR1 is MNHNY and CDR2 is SVGAGI (reference sequence). The V gene lost 7 bases and the J gene lost 0 bases, with 10 bases spanning the gap. CDR3 region: CASNRGSSNQPQHF. DNA for the CDR3: TGTGCCAGCAACCGGGGGAGTAGCAATCAGCCCCAGCATTTT.

This clonotype showed up just a few times. This chain links TRBV20-1 with TRBJ2-7; 11 bases are shared with TRBD2. The germline CDR1 and CDR2 sequences are DFQATT and SNEGSKA (reference sequence). This CDR3 is 15 amino acids long. V trimming: 5 bases; J trimming: 2 bases; junction bases outside the gene matches: 8. The CDR3 loop is CSARPLAGVTYEQYF. The CDR3, as DNA: TGCAGTGCTCGACCACTAGCGGGAGTCACCTACGAGCAGTACTTC.

J is TRBJ2-1 and V is TRBV30; D is tentatively TRBD1 or TRBD2 (5 bases each). The V and J ends lost 4 bases and 6 bases respectively, with 19 bases between them. The CDR3 length is 15 residues. Germline V gene lookup returns CDR1 GTSNPN and CDR2 SVGIG (reference sequence). The CDR3 sequence is CAWTRWGFAGNEQFF. The CDR3 DNA follows: TGTGCCTGGACCCGATGGGGGTTCGCGGGCAATGAGCAGTTCTTC.